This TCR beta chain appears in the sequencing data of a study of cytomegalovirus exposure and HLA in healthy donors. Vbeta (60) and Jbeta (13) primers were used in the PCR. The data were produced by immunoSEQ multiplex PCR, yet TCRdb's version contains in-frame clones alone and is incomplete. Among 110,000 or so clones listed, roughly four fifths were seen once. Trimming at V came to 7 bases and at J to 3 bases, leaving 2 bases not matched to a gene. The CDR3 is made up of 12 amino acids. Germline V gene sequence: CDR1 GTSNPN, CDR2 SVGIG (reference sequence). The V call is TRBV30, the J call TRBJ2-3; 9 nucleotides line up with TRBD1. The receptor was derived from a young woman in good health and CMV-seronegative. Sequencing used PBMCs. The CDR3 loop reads CALDRGTDTQYF. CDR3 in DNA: TGTGCCTTGGACAGGGGAACAGATACGCAGTATTTT.